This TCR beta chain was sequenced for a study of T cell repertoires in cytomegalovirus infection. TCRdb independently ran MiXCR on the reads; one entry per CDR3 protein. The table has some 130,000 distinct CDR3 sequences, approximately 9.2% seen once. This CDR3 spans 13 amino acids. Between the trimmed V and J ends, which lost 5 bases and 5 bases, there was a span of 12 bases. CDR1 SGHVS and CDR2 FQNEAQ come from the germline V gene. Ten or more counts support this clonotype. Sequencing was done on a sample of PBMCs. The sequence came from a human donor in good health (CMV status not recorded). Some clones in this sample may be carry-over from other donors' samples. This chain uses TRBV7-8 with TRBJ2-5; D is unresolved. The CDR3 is CASSPKRSETQYF. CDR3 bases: TGTGCCAGCAGCCCCAAAAGGTCGGAGACCCAGTACTTC.